Shown below are 28 T cell receptor beta chains from a single sample sequenced in a study of blood T cell repertoires in COVID-19. The repertoire was sequenced with immunoSEQ multiplex PCR; TCRdb's copy has only in-frame clones and lacks some. This table has 110,000 to 150,000 clones, approximately 84% appearing once. Material: peripheral blood. These receptors came from a woman in her sixties with acute or convalescent COVID-19.

As DNA, the CDR3 is TGTGCCAGCAGTTTCCAGAATAATCAGCCCCAGCATTTT. Residues: CASSFQNNQPQHF. V gene TRBV12-3 or TRBV12-4 combines with J gene TRBJ1-5; D not certain. This CDR3 has 13 amino acids. The V and J ends lost 3 bases and 4 bases respectively, with 7 bases between them.

The CDR3 loop reads CASSQSITSGRTPYEQYF. The DNA of the CDR3 is TGTGCCAGCAGCCAATCGATAACTAGCGGGAGAACACCCTACGAGCAGTACTTC. The chain joins TRBV16 to TRBJ2-7, with 11 bases fitting TRBD2. The V gene end was trimmed by 0 bases and the J gene end by 2 bases; junction bases not matched to a gene: 9. CDR3 length: 18 residues. Per the germline V gene, CDR1 is KGHSY and CDR2 is FQNENV.

The genes are TRBV18 and TRBJ1-3; 7 nucleotides align to TRBD1. Germline values: CDR1 KGHSH, CDR2 LQKENI. The ends lost 5 bases at V and 2 bases at J; junction bases unmatched: 6. The CDR3 consists of 15 residues. CDR3 sequence: CASSTQTGAGNTIYF. CDR3 nucleotide sequence: TGTGCCAGCTCAACACAAACAGGGGCTGGAAACACCATATATTTT.

The chain couples TRBV10-3 to TRBJ1-2; D is uncertain. In germline, CDR1 is ENHRY, CDR2 SYGVKD. This CDR3 comprises 14 residues. The V gene lost 3 bases and the J gene lost 4 bases, with 12 bases spanning the gap. CDR3 sequence reads: CAISDIVGSYGYTF. The CDR3 DNA follows: TGTGCCATCAGTGATATTGTGGGGAGCTATGGCTACACCTTC.

Points on this clone: Other DNA sequences from this sample encode an identical CDR3 as well. This chain uses TRBV6-5 with TRBJ1-5; 8 bases are shared with TRBD1. The J segment lost 4 bases and the V segment lost 8 bases, leaving 1 base of the junction unmatched. The CDR3 runs 12 residues. Per germline, CDR1 MNHEY and CDR2 SVGAGI. The CDR3 nucleotides read TGTGCCAGCGGACAGGGTAATCAGCCCCAGCATTTT. This codes for CASGQGNQPQHF.

The chain recombines TRBV11-2 with TRBJ1-1; 7 nucleotides agree with TRBD1. Unmatched junction bases numbered 15, after V lost 3 bases and J lost 5 bases. The germline gives CDR1 SGHAT, CDR2 FQNNGV. The CDR3 sequence is 17 residues long. The CDR3 nucleotides are TGTGCCAGCAGCTTTCGTTCCCAAACAGGGGTACAGACTGAAGCTTTCTTT. It specifies CASSFRSQTGVQTEAFF. The whole variable domain, filled in from reference TRBV11-2 and TRBJ1-1, reads EAGVAQSPRYKIIEKRQSVAFWCNPISGHATLYWYQQILGQGPKLLIQFQNNGVVDDSQLPKDRFSAERLKGVDSTLKIQPAKLEDSAVYLCASSFRSQTGVQTEAFFGQGTRLTVV.

This chain joins TRBV6-5 and TRBJ2-1; 11 bases map to TRBD2. The CDR3 loop spans 13 amino acids. The J segment lost 9 bases and the V segment lost 5 bases, leaving 3 bases of the junction unmatched. Germline V lookup: CDR1 MNHEY, CDR2 SVGAGI. The CDR3 DNA is TGTGCCAGCAGTCCCGGACTAGCGGGTGAGCAGTTCTTC. Translated, it gives CASSPGLAGEQFF.

This sequence joins TRBV27 and TRBJ1-6; D possibly corresponds to TRBD1 (5 bases). The CDR3 length is 14 residues. CDR1 and CDR2 (germline): MNHEY, SMNVEV (reference sequence). Trimming cost V 8 bases and J 7 bases, with 15 bases left between them. CDR3 protein: CASGRIGVNSPLHF. CDR3 in DNA: TGTGCCAGCGGAAGAATAGGGGTCAATTCACCCCTCCACTTT.

CDR3: CASSPAYRDNTDTQYF. The DNA for the CDR3 is TGTGCCAGCTCACCGGCTTATCGGGACAACACAGATACGCAGTATTTT. The chain employs TRBV18 and TRBJ2-3; maybe TRBD1 (6 bases). Per the germline V gene, CDR1 is KGHSH and CDR2 is LQKENI. CDR3 length equals 16 residues. Trimming cost V 3 bases and J 2 bases, with 15 bases left between them.

The V call is TRBV5-1, the J call TRBJ2-7, with 8 bases aligning to TRBD2. The trim removed 7 bases at V and 5 bases at J, leaving 11 bases unmatched. This CDR3 region has 14 residues. Germline lookup yields CDR1 SGHRS and CDR2 YFSETQ. The CDR3 bases are TGCGCCAGCGGGGAGCAGGGCGGGAGGAACGAGCAGTACTTC. Translation gives CASGEQGGRNEQYF. Full variable domain (rest looked up from reference TRBV5-1 and TRBJ2-7): KAGVTQTPRYLIKTRGQQVTLSCSPISGHRSVSWYQQTPGQGLQFLFEYFSETQRNKGNFPGRFSGRQFSNSRSEMNVSTLELGDSALYLCASGEQGGRNEQYFGPGTRLTVT.

J is TRBJ2-3 and V is TRBV28, with 15 positions matching TRBD2. V shed 7 bases, J shed 3 bases, and the junction held 8 bases outside the gene matches. The CDR3 is 17 residues long. CDR1 is MDHEN and CDR2 is SYDVKM in the germline V gene. The CDR3 region is CASTYGTSGRLTDTQYF. The CDR3 region has the DNA TGTGCCAGCACCTACGGGACTAGCGGGAGGTTGACAGATACGCAGTATTTT.

V gene TRBV18 combines with J gene TRBJ2-3; 8 bases match TRBD2. This CDR3 has 15 amino acids. From germline, CDR1 is KGHSH and CDR2 LQKENI. V gave up 3 bases and J gave up 6 bases; unmatched junction bases: 8. CDR3 nucleotides: TGTGCCAGCTCACCCAGCGGGAGTTCTCTGGATACGCAGTATTTT. It yields the protein CASSPSGSSLDTQYF.

This clone was seen a handful of times. This chain joins TRBV2 and TRBJ2-1, with TRBD2 matching over 11 bases. The V gene's germline CDR1 is SNHLY and CDR2 FYNNEI. The CDR3 consists of 15 residues. J was trimmed by 8 bases and V by 6 bases; bases with no gene match: 9. CDR3 bases: TGTGCCAGCAGACTCCTGACTAGCGGGATCCATGAGCAGTTCTTC. It codes for CASRLLTSGIHEQFF. The entire variable domain, with the rest obtained from reference TRBV2 and TRBJ2-1, is as follows: EPEVTQTPSHQVTQMGQEVILRCVPISNHLYFYWYRQILGQKVEFLVSFYNNEISEKSEIFDDQFSVERPDGSNFTLKIRSTKLEDSAMYFCASRLLTSGIHEQFFGPGTRLTVL.

The V and J genes are TRBV7-2 and TRBJ2-7; 7 bases are a match to TRBD1. Germline-derived CDR1 and CDR2 are SGHTA and FQGNSA. The CDR3 runs to 16 residues. Trimming at V came to 3 bases and at J to 4 bases, leaving 12 bases not matched to a gene. The CDR3 DNA reads as TGTGCCAGCAGCTTTGGCCGGGACAGAAAAATTTACGAGCAGTACTTC. This gives the protein CASSFGRDRKIYEQYF.

In DNA form, the CDR3 reads TGTGCCAGCAGCGGCATGACAGGGCGGAACACTGAAGCTTTCTTT. Its translation: CASSGMTGRNTEAFF. The chain has TRBV9 and TRBJ1-1, with TRBD1 matching 7 bases. The CDR3 spans 15 residues. Germline lookup yields CDR1 SGDLS and CDR2 YYNGEE. J was trimmed by 1 base and V by 3 bases; bases with no gene match: 6.

The chain has TRBV6-6 and TRBJ2-1; 10 bases align to TRBD2. Germline CDR1 is MNHNY and CDR2 is SVGAGI (reference sequence). This CDR3 spans 17 amino acids. V shed 5 bases and J 6 bases; nucleotides not matched to a gene: 13. As DNA, the CDR3 is TGTGCCAGCAGTCTAAGACTAGCGGGTATAAGGGGCAATGAGCAGTTCTTC. Encoded protein: CASSLRLAGIRGNEQFF.

The chain combines TRBV19 with TRBJ2-4; no clear D gene. Trimming stripped 4 bases from V and 0 bases from J, with 13 bases between. This CDR3 has 16 amino acids. CDR1 is LNHDA, CDR2 SQIVND, per germline (reference sequence). CDR3 sequence: CASSRALLLAKNIQYF. The CDR3 DNA reads TGTGCCAGTAGTAGGGCCCTCTTACTAGCCAAAAACATTCAGTACTTC. Looking up the rest from reference TRBV19 and TRBJ2-4 gives the full variable domain: DGGITQSPKYLFRKEGQNVTLSCEQNLNHDAMYWYRQDPGQGLRLIYYSQIVNDFQKGDIAEGYSVSREKKESFPLTVTSAQKNPTAFYLCASSRALLLAKNIQYFGAGTRLSVL.

This chain connects TRBV27 to TRBJ1-5, with 7 bases matching TRBD1. The CDR3 runs 17 residues. In germline, CDR1 is MNHEY, CDR2 SMNVEV (reference sequence). Germline trimming cut 4 bases from V and 5 bases from J; bases unmatched to any gene: 14. The CDR3 DNA follows: TGTGCCAGCAGTTCCTTAATTACAGGGGCCCTTTATCAGCCCCAGCATTTT. This encodes CASSSLITGALYQPQHF.

The rearrangement uses TRBV9 and TRBJ2-1, with 12 bases lining up with TRBD2. CDR1 is SGDLS, CDR2 YYNGEE, per germline. The CDR3 has 17 residues. J lost 7 bases, V lost 0 bases, and 8 bases had no gene match. Here the CDR3 reads CASSVGPSSGRGNEQFF. As DNA, the CDR3 is TGTGCCAGCAGCGTAGGCCCCTCTAGCGGGAGGGGGAATGAGCAGTTCTTC.

This clone appeared a few times. The chain links TRBV7-2 to TRBJ2-1; no clear D gene. Germline-derived CDR1 and CDR2 are SGHTA and FQGNSA. The CDR3 consists of 14 residues. Deletions cut 4 bases from V and 6 bases from J, with 13 bases between. CDR3 amino acids: CASSSRVASNEQFF. As DNA, the CDR3 is TGTGCCAGCAGCTCCCGGGTGGCAAGCAATGAGCAGTTCTTC.

This chain connects TRBV7-9 to TRBJ2-1, with 9 nucleotides matching TRBD2. CDR3 size: 11 residues. Germline V lookup: CDR1 SEHNR, CDR2 FQNEAQ (reference sequence). Trimming removed 7 bases from V and 14 bases from J; junction bases left unmatched: 6. The chain's CDR3 is CASTSGTSKFF. DNA for the CDR3: TGTGCCAGCACCTCCGGGACTAGCAAGTTCTTC.

The chain employs TRBV18 and TRBJ2-5; no firm D call. Germline-derived CDR1 and CDR2 are KGHSH and LQKENI. The CDR3 has 15 residues. The ends were cut back, 3 bases at V and 4 bases at J, with 15 bases in the middle. The CDR3 protein is CASSPLPLLGETQYF. The CDR3 DNA sequence: TGTGCCAGCTCACCTCTTCCTCTTCTAGGAGAGACCCAGTACTTC.

The rearrangement joins TRBV5-1 to TRBJ2-3; 10 positions agree with TRBD2. The germline V gene has CDR1 SGHRS and CDR2 YFSETQ. The CDR3 covers 16 residues. J gave up 6 bases and V 4 bases, and 11 bases lay outside the gene matches. CDR3 protein: CASSPSGSQLRDTQYF. In DNA form, the CDR3 reads TGCGCCAGCAGCCCTAGCGGGAGCCAACTTAGGGATACGCAGTATTTT.

The V and J genes are TRBV7-9 and TRBJ1-2, with D tentatively TRBD1 (5 bases). The CDR3 sequence is 14 residues long. The germline CDR1 and CDR2 sequences are SEHNR and FQNEAQ (reference sequence). Trimming took 2 bases from V and 1 from J, leaving 8 bases between them. The CDR3, as DNA: TGTGCCAGCAGCTTACCGACAGTTAACTATGGCTACACCTTC. As protein: CASSLPTVNYGYTF.

V and J are TRBV11-2 and TRBJ2-6, with a possible D match to TRBD1 (6 bases). The V end was cut by 0 bases, the J end by 2 bases, with 8 bases between. The CDR3 has 16 residues. From germline, CDR1 is SGHAT and CDR2 FQNNGV. This chain's CDR3 is CASSLDTGTGANVLTF. CDR3 DNA sequence: TGTGCCAGCAGCTTAGATACAGGGACTGGGGCCAACGTCCTGACTTTC. Full variable domain (outside the CDR3, taken from reference TRBV11-2 and TRBJ2-6): EAGVAQSPRYKIIEKRQSVAFWCNPISGHATLYWYQQILGQGPKLLIQFQNNGVVDDSQLPKDRFSAERLKGVDSTLKIQPAKLEDSAVYLCASSLDTGTGANVLTFGAGSRLTVL.

V usage is TRBV28 and J usage is TRBJ1-2; 9 nucleotides align to TRBD1. Per the germline V gene, CDR1 is MDHEN and CDR2 is SYDVKM. CDR3 size: 13 residues. V gave up 6 bases and J gave up 2 bases; unmatched junction bases: 1. The CDR3 is CASRDRGNYGYTF. The CDR3 DNA reads as TGTGCCAGCAGGGACAGGGGAAACTATGGCTACACCTTC.

The chain recombines TRBV6-5 with TRBJ2-7; possible D gene TRBD1, 6 bases. V lost 5 bases, J lost 3 bases, and 11 bases lay in between. This CDR3 spans 13 amino acids. The V gene's germline CDR1 is MNHEY and CDR2 SVGAGI. CDR3 residues: CASSPTGFYEQYF. The CDR3 region has the DNA TGTGCCAGCAGTCCTACAGGGTTCTACGAGCAGTACTTC.

The genes are TRBV19 and TRBJ2-1; 8 nucleotides match TRBD2. This CDR3 has 14 amino acids. In germline, CDR1 is LNHDA, CDR2 SQIVND (reference sequence). Trimming removed 8 bases from V and 3 bases from J; junction bases left unmatched: 6. Written as DNA, the CDR3 is TGTGCCAGTCACAGCGGGAGCTTCTACAATGAGCAGTTCTTC. Residues: CASHSGSFYNEQFF.